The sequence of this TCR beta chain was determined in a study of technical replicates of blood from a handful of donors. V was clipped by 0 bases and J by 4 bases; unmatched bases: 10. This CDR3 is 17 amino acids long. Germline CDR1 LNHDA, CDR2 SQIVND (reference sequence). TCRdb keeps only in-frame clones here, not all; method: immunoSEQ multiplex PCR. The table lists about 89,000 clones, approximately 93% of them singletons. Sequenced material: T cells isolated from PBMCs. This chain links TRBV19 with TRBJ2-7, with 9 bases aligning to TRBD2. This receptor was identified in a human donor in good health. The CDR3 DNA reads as TGTGCCAGTAGTATAGATCTGGTAGCGGGAGTTGGGTACGAGCAGTACTTC. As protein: CASSIDLVAGVGYEQYF.